A single sample is the source of the 8 T cell receptor beta chains below, sequenced in a study of T cells in Graves' hyperthyroidism and ophthalmopathy (dated by TCRdb to about 2019). The library came from multiplex PCR. The run used an Illumina HiSeq 2000. The TCR beta CDR3 regions were amplified from the RNA transcripts. A first-round RT-PCR of the TCR CDR3 used the HTBI primer set with the Qiagen OneStep RT-PCR kit. TCRdb trimmed public reads at Q25 via fastp, called clones via MiXCR and kept in-frame beta chains. Each CDR3 protein appears once, grouped with its most common genes and DNA. This sample has about 26,000 distinct CDR3 sequences in its table, and over 35% of those were observed once. Over 9% of the sample rests with the top ten. The sample comprised blood. The receptors shown here come from a woman aged 25 to 39 with Graves' hyperthyroidism.

This clonotype was counted ten times or more. The rearrangement joins TRBV7-9 to TRBJ1-1; possible D gene TRBD1, 5 bases. Germline V lookup: CDR1 SEHNR, CDR2 FQNEAQ (reference sequence). Trimming removed 5 bases from V and 3 bases from J, with 19 bases in between. CDR3 length equals 16 residues. CDR3: CASSPIPTAPDTEAFF. CDR3 sequence (DNA): TGTGCCAGCAGCCCAATTCCGACAGCGCCGGACACTGAAGCTTTCTTT.

This clonotype was counted ten times or more. The chain carries TRBV28 and TRBJ2-7; no clear D. With 5 bases removed from V and 6 bases from J, the gap between germline ends came to 14 bases. Germline loops: CDR1 MDHEN, CDR2 SYDVKM. The CDR3 extends over 13 amino acids. The CDR3 region has the DNA TGTGCCAGCAGTCCGACCCCGCTAGGCGAGCAGTACTTC. Translated, it gives CASSPTPLGEQYF.

This clonotype was recorded many times. This chain connects TRBV28 to TRBJ2-3, with 12 bases fitting TRBD2. Germline CDR1 is MDHEN and CDR2 is SYDVKM. The CDR3 is 16 residues long. With V trimmed by 5 bases and J by 5 bases, 8 bases remained unmatched. The CDR3 sequence is CASSTSSGRAIDTQYF. The CDR3 DNA is TGTGCCAGCAGTACCTCTAGCGGGAGGGCCATAGATACGCAGTATTTT.

This clonotype appeared many times. J is TRBJ2-5 and V is TRBV30; 7 positions agree with TRBD1. Trimming took 6 bases from V and 2 from J; bases not matched to a gene: 9. Germline assignment: CDR1 GTSNPN and CDR2 SVGIG (reference sequence). The CDR3 totals 14 residues. The CDR3 here is CACEAKTGQETQYF. The DNA for the CDR3 is TGTGCCTGCGAAGCAAAGACAGGGCAAGAGACCCAGTACTTC.

This clonotype was found many times. The V call is TRBV5-5, the J call TRBJ2-5; D call uncertain. The CDR3 runs 13 residues. The V end lost 2 bases, the J end lost 1 base, and 6 bases lay between the germline ends. CDR1 is SGHKS, CDR2 YYEKEE, per germline (reference sequence). The CDR3 loop reads CASSLTAQETQYF. The CDR3 coding sequence is TGTGCCAGCAGCTTAACCGCCCAAGAGACCCAGTACTTC.

This clonotype is medium-sized (0.01 to 0.1%). In nucleotides, the CDR3 is TGTGCCACCAGTGATCCACGGGACTCGTTCACAGATACGCAGTATTTT. Amino acid sequence: CATSDPRDSFTDTQYF. The rearrangement links TRBV24-1 to TRBJ2-3, with D maybe TRBD2 (6 bases). Between the trimmed V and J ends, which lost 3 bases and 2 bases, there was a span of 14 bases. CDR1 is KGHDR, CDR2 SFDVKD, per germline. This CDR3 has 16 amino acids.

This chain joins TRBV19 and TRBJ2-7, with D perhaps TRBD2 (6 bases). The CDR3 length is 12 residues. The V end was cut by 4 bases, the J end by 4 bases, with 8 bases between. The germline CDR1 and CDR2 sequences are LNHDA and SQIVND (reference sequence). The CDR3 region has the DNA TGTGCCAGTAGTACTGCGGGGTACGAGCAGTACTTC. Its protein product is CASSTAGYEQYF.

In this sample, this clonotype turned up many times. J is TRBJ2-2 and V is TRBV12-3 or TRBV12-4; TRBD1 might be the D (5 bases). Between the trimmed V and J ends, which lost 0 bases and 1 base, there was a span of 6 bases. The CDR3 consists of 15 residues. CDR3 bases: TGTGCCAGCAGTTTAGCAGACAGGAACACCGGGGAGCTGTTTTTT. Translating gives CASSLADRNTGELFF.